The 31 T cell receptor beta chains listed next were all sequenced from one sample in a study of shared clonotypes between healthy human individuals. This table comes from immunoSEQ multiplex PCR, and its TCRdb copy is limited to in-frame clones, with some not included. The data contain under 2,000,000 clones, approximately 94% of them seen just once; the ten biggest clones take up less than 1.5%. Terminally differentiated effector memory CD45RA+ cells were excluded from the naive CD8 cells, which were CD45RO-negative and positively selected for CCR7. Sequencing was done on a sample of naive CD8+ T cells sorted from blood. All receptors derive from a man in his late teens or twenties in good health.

The table lists this clone with a count of one. This chain joins TRBV29-1 and TRBJ1-2; D gene uncertain. Germline V lookup: CDR1 SQVTM, CDR2 ANQGSEA. Trimming took 4 bases from V and 4 from J, leaving 16 bases between them. CDR3 size: 14 residues. CDR3 DNA sequence: TGCAGCGTTGCTCGGCAGCAACCTTCCTATGGCTACACCTTC. Translated: CSVARQQPSYGYTF.

This chain joins TRBV9 and TRBJ1-2; 7 nucleotides line up with TRBD1. V gave up 4 bases and J gave up 8 bases; unmatched junction bases: 8. This CDR3 region has 13 residues. Germline V lookup: CDR1 SGDLS, CDR2 YYNGEE. The CDR3 sequence: CASSPLQGGGYTF. The CDR3 DNA sequence: TGTGCCAGCAGCCCCCTGCAGGGGGGAGGCTACACCTTC.

This clone was observed a single time. The V call is TRBV28, the J call TRBJ1-5, with 9 bases that match TRBD1. This CDR3 has 14 residues. Germline lookup yields CDR1 MDHEN and CDR2 SYDVKM. The V gene end was trimmed by 5 bases and the J gene end by 10 bases; junction bases not matched to a gene: 9. This CDR3 is CASSPRQGEGPQHF. In nucleotides, the CDR3 is TGTGCCAGCAGTCCAAGACAGGGGGAGGGACCCCAGCATTTT.

The chain recombines TRBV4-1 with TRBJ2-3; TRBD1 agrees at 9 bases. This CDR3 is built from 17 residues. CDR1 MGHRA and CDR2 YSYEKL come from the germline V gene. After removal of 2 bases from V and 0 bases from J, the junction contained 6 bases not matched to a gene. DNA for the CDR3: TGCGCCAGCAGCCAAAGGGGACAGGGAGCTAGCACAGATACGCAGTATTTT. It yields the protein CASSQRGQGASTDTQYF.

The rearrangement links TRBV10-3 to TRBJ1-1, with D tentatively TRBD1 (5 bases). The germline V gene encodes CDR1 ENHRY and CDR2 SYGVKD. V was clipped by 2 bases and J by 1 base, with 14 bases between them. This CDR3 is built from 16 residues. The CDR3 loop reads CAISEIHAGGNTEAFF. The CDR3 region has the DNA TGTGCCATCAGTGAGATTCATGCGGGGGGGAACACTGAAGCTTTCTTT.

The rearrangement uses TRBV30 and TRBJ2-3; D not resolved. The V gene lost 3 bases and the J gene lost 5 bases, with 9 bases spanning the gap. The germline CDR1 and CDR2 sequences are GTSNPN and SVGIG (reference sequence). The CDR3 length is 12 residues. The CDR3 DNA is TGTGCCTGGAGCGGAGACGGAGATACGCAGTATTTT. It encodes CAWSGDGDTQYF.

The rearrangement uses TRBV13 and TRBJ1-2; 7 nucleotides line up with TRBD1. The CDR3 has 14 amino acids. J was trimmed by 7 bases and V by 4 bases; bases with no gene match: 9. Germline lookup yields CDR1 PRHDT and CDR2 FYEKMQ (reference sequence). CDR3 bases: TGTGCCAGCAGCTCGACAGGGAATCCCTCTGGCTACACCTTC. Translated: CASSSTGNPSGYTF.

This chain joins TRBV30 and TRBJ2-1; D perhaps matches TRBD2 (5 bases). This CDR3 spans 12 amino acids. V was trimmed by 1 base and J by 8 bases, leaving 9 bases between them. Germline V gives CDR1 GTSNPN, CDR2 SVGIG (reference sequence). CDR3 sequence: CAWSGLSDEQFF. The CDR3, as DNA: TGTGCCTGGAGTGGACTATCGGATGAGCAGTTCTTC.

The V call is TRBV2, the J call TRBJ1-1; a weak D match, TRBD1 (6 bases). Germline V gene lookup returns CDR1 SNHLY and CDR2 FYNNEI. V lost 6 bases and J lost 0, with 17 bases in between. The CDR3 extends over 16 amino acids. The CDR3 is CASRYIGGSMNTEAFF. The CDR3 nucleotides are TGTGCCAGCAGATATATAGGGGGTTCCATGAACACTGAAGCTTTCTTT. Supplemented by reference TRBV2 and TRBJ1-1, the full variable domain reads EPEVTQTPSHQVTQMGQEVILRCVPISNHLYFYWYRQILGQKVEFLVSFYNNEISEKSEIFDDQFSVERPDGSNFTLKIRSTKLEDSAMYFCASRYIGGSMNTEAFFGQGTRLTVV.

The rearrangement uses TRBV30 and TRBJ2-7; 11 bases agree with TRBD2. With 3 bases clipped from V and 0 bases from J, the junction kept 1 base outside the gene matches. The CDR3 runs to 14 residues. Per the germline V gene, CDR1 is GTSNPN and CDR2 is SVGIG (reference sequence). CDR3 DNA: TGTGCCTGGAGCACTAGCGGGAGCTCCTACGAGCAGTACTTC. The encoded protein is CAWSTSGSSYEQYF.

Comment on this clone: Other DNA variants within this sample encode the same CDR3. The rearrangement links TRBV7-6 to TRBJ2-1; TRBD2 agrees at 10 bases. Germline V gene lookup returns CDR1 SGHVS and CDR2 FNYEAQ. The CDR3 loop spans 14 amino acids. Losses at the gene ends were 2 bases for V and 8 bases for J; bases not matched to a gene: 3. This CDR3 reads CASSLSGGADEQFF. CDR3 bases: TGTGCCAGCAGCTTAAGCGGGGGGGCCGATGAGCAGTTCTTC.

The rearrangement links TRBV19 to TRBJ1-1, with D unresolved. V lost 3 bases and J 2 bases, leaving 13 bases between the germline ends. CDR1 LNHDA and CDR2 SQIVND come from the germline V gene (reference sequence). This CDR3 region has 15 residues. In DNA, the CDR3 is TGTGCCAGTAGTATGGTCGCGGCGGCCAACACTGAAGCTTTCTTT. Protein sequence: CASSMVAAANTEAFF.

This chain links TRBV11-2 with TRBJ2-7; 11 bases map to TRBD2. The germline V gene encodes CDR1 SGHAT and CDR2 FQNNGV. The CDR3 has 15 amino acids. The V segment lost 6 bases and the J segment 1 base; nucleotides outside the gene matches: 5. CDR3 DNA: TGTGCCAGCAGACCAACTAGCGGGGGTTCCTACGAGCAGTACTTC. Translated, it gives CASRPTSGGSYEQYF.

The chain combines TRBV27 with TRBJ2-1; a weak D match, TRBD2 (5 bases). Germline CDR1 and CDR2: MNHEY and SMNVEV (reference sequence). This CDR3 has 15 residues. V was pared by 4 bases and J by 5 bases, with 15 bases between. The DNA for the CDR3 is TGTGCCAGCAGTTCCCTCCGGGATTTGGACAATGAGCAGTTCTTC. Translating it yields CASSSLRDLDNEQFF.

About this clone: This sample also contains other DNA sequences that code for the same CDR3. In nucleotides, the CDR3 is TGTGCCAGCAGCTCAGGACACTCCTACGAGCAGTACTTC. Encoded protein: CASSSGHSYEQYF. The genes are TRBV11-2 and TRBJ2-7, with a tentative D call TRBD1 (5 bases). Germline V lookup: CDR1 SGHAT, CDR2 FQNNGV. The CDR3 contains 13 residues. The V end was cut by 4 bases, the J end by 0 bases, with 7 bases between.

The chain employs TRBV28 and TRBJ1-1; D remains unclear. From germline, CDR1 is MDHEN and CDR2 SYDVKM. The length of the CDR3 is 14 residues. Trimming removed 7 bases at V and 0 bases at J, with 12 bases between. DNA of the CDR3: TGTGCCAGCATCGAAATAGGGATGAACACTGAAGCTTTCTTT. This encodes CASIEIGMNTEAFF.

The chain couples TRBV6-1 to TRBJ2-2; 10 bases align to TRBD2. Germline assignment: CDR1 MNHNS and CDR2 SASEGT. This CDR3 is built from 18 residues. V was pared by 0 bases and J by 2 bases, with 6 bases of the junction left unmatched. The CDR3 protein is CASSEAITSGDNTGELFF. The CDR3 coding sequence is TGTGCCAGCAGTGAAGCCATAACTAGCGGGGATAACACCGGGGAGCTGTTTTTT.

This chain joins TRBV5-6 and TRBJ2-5; D unresolved. CDR1 is SGHDT, CDR2 YYEEEE, per germline. The CDR3 extends over 14 amino acids. V was pared by 1 base and J by 5 bases, with 12 bases between. The CDR3 protein is CASSLSWGMETQYF. DNA of the CDR3: TGTGCCAGCAGCTTGAGTTGGGGAATGGAGACCCAGTACTTC. Drawing the rest from reference TRBV5-6 and TRBJ2-5, the complete variable domain is DAGVTQSPTHLIKTRGQQVTLRCSPKSGHDTVSWYQQALGQGPQFIFQYYEEEERQRGNFPDRFSGHQFPNYSSELNVNALLLGDSALYLCASSLSWGMETQYFGPGTRLLVL.

The rearrangement links TRBV28 to TRBJ2-5, with 8 nucleotides matching TRBD1. CDR3 length equals 15 residues. Germline V gene data show CDR1 as MDHEN and CDR2 as SYDVKM. V was pared by 4 bases and J by 5 bases, with 9 bases of the junction left unmatched. This CDR3 is CASSSKWTGLETQYF. The CDR3 DNA is TGTGCCAGCAGTTCAAAATGGACAGGGCTTGAGACCCAGTACTTC.

This CDR3 is CASSLSGQGNYGYTF. The CDR3 DNA reads as TGTGCCAGCAGCCTCTCGGGACAGGGAAACTATGGCTACACCTTC. The chain uses TRBV7-8 and TRBJ1-2; 9 nucleotides line up with TRBD1. The J segment lost 2 bases and the V segment lost 5 bases, leaving 6 bases of the junction unmatched. The CDR3 is 15 residues long. Germline assignment: CDR1 SGHVS and CDR2 FQNEAQ.

The chain combines TRBV11-2 with TRBJ1-1; 8 positions match TRBD1. With V trimmed by 5 bases and J by 1 base, 9 bases remained unmatched. This CDR3 is built from 16 residues. Germline CDR1 SGHAT, CDR2 FQNNGV. This CDR3 is CASSLGQGKENTEAFF. In DNA form, the CDR3 reads TGTGCCAGCAGCCTTGGACAGGGAAAAGAGAACACTGAAGCTTTCTTT.

The gene calls are TRBV7-9 and TRBJ2-3, with TRBD1 matching 8 bases. The CDR3 runs to 15 residues. From germline, CDR1 is SEHNR and CDR2 FQNEAQ (reference sequence). J was trimmed by 4 bases and V by 5 bases; bases with no gene match: 8. CDR3 DNA: TGTGCCAGCAGCCTACGGGACAGGCGGTCAGATACGCAGTATTTT. Amino acids: CASSLRDRRSDTQYF.

The chain combines TRBV5-4 with TRBJ2-7; 11 bases are a match to TRBD1. Germline assignment: CDR1 SGHNT and CDR2 YYREEE (reference sequence). With 1 base clipped from V and 6 bases from J, the junction kept 6 bases outside the gene matches. The length of the CDR3 is 15 residues. The CDR3 loop is CASSLPGQGVGEQYF. CDR3 DNA sequence: TGTGCCAGCAGCTTGCCGGGACAGGGGGTGGGCGAGCAGTACTTC.

The genes are TRBV11-2 and TRBJ1-5, with D hard to call. CDR3 length equals 12 residues. V was clipped by 3 bases and J by 15 bases, with 15 bases between them. The germline V gene encodes CDR1 SGHAT and CDR2 FQNNGV. For the CDR3, the DNA is TGTGCCAGCAGCTTTCTCCGGCCTGCACCGCATTTT. Its translation is CASSFLRPAPHF.

V usage is TRBV4-1 and J usage is TRBJ2-7; 9 bases align to TRBD2. This CDR3 spans 16 amino acids. Germline CDR1 is MGHRA and CDR2 is YSYEKL. The junction had 5 bases not matched to a gene; V was cut back by 0 bases and J by 2 bases. CDR3 DNA sequence: TGCGCCAGCAGCCAAGATCCTAGCGGGGCCCCCTACGAGCAGTACTTC. It specifies CASSQDPSGAPYEQYF.

This clone was seen once. The V call is TRBV9, the J call TRBJ2-7, with 7 bases lining up with TRBD1. V gave up 3 bases and J gave up 6 bases; unmatched junction bases: 3. The germline CDR1 and CDR2 sequences are SGDLS and YYNGEE. The CDR3 is made up of 12 amino acids. DNA of the CDR3: TGTGCCAGCAGCGCCCAGGGGGTCGAGCAGTACTTC. This gives the protein CASSAQGVEQYF.

This clone appeared a few times. This chain joins TRBV13 and TRBJ2-7, with 8 positions matching TRBD1. V was pared by 0 bases and J by 3 bases, with 1 base of the junction left unmatched. This CDR3 is built from 14 residues. CDR1 PRHDT and CDR2 FYEKMQ come from the germline V gene (reference sequence). The CDR3 nucleotides read TGTGCCAGCAGCTTAGGGACAGGGGTCTACGAGCAGTACTTC. Translating gives CASSLGTGVYEQYF.

V and J are TRBV28 and TRBJ2-7; 7 nucleotides align to TRBD1. V was clipped by 5 bases and J by 2 bases; unmatched bases: 6. Looked up from germline, CDR1 is MDHEN and CDR2 is SYDVKM. The CDR3 loop spans 14 amino acids. The CDR3 loop is CASSQPDRPYEQYF. CDR3 nucleotide sequence: TGTGCCAGCAGTCAACCGGACAGGCCCTACGAGCAGTACTTC.

The genes are TRBV6-1 and TRBJ2-3; D may be TRBD1 or TRBD2 (5 bases each). Trimming left V 8 bases short and J 4 bases short, with 10 bases between. In germline, CDR1 is MNHNS, CDR2 SASEGT. The CDR3 extends over 12 amino acids. CDR3 coding DNA: TGTGCCAGCGACCGGGGACCAGATACGCAGTATTTT. Amino acid sequence: CASDRGPDTQYF.

J is TRBJ2-1 and V is TRBV19; 7 bases agree with TRBD2. This CDR3 has 16 residues. CDR1 is LNHDA and CDR2 is SQIVND in the germline V gene (reference sequence). J gave up 3 bases and V 5 bases, and 10 bases lay outside the gene matches. CDR3 loop: CASSDLGGGSYNEQFF. The CDR3 DNA sequence: TGTGCCAGTAGTGACTTGGGGGGAGGGAGCTACAATGAGCAGTTCTTC.

CDR3 in DNA: TGTGCCAGAGGACTAGCGGGGGCGGATACGCAGTATTTT. This translates into CARGLAGADTQYF. The chain carries TRBV2 and TRBJ2-3; 13 nucleotides match TRBD2. The germline V gene encodes CDR1 SNHLY and CDR2 FYNNEI. The CDR3 runs to 13 residues. V shed 9 bases, J shed 6 bases, and the junction held 3 bases outside the gene matches.